Listed below are T cell receptor beta chains from one sample, sequenced in a study of blood T cell repertoires in COVID-19. Using immunoSEQ multiplex PCR, the repertoire was profiled, and TCRdb retains in-frame clones only, with some absent. The table lists some 110,000 clones, approximately 91% of them singletons. Sequencing input: peripheral blood. All receptors derive from a human donor in a cohort sampled during active COVID-19. CDR3s include the opening cysteine and the closing phenylalanine or tryptophan. The D gene is left open where the match is weak. Clone sizes are given selectively: once, few, many, or a class where the clone is expanded.

CDR3: CASSFRQGHGYTF; DNA: TGTGCCAGCAGTTTCAGACAGGGCCATGGCTACACCTTC; D: TRBD1; size: .; V: TRBV28; J: TRBJ1-2
CDR3: CASSSADREPYEQYF; DNA: TGTGCCAGCAGTTCTGCCGACAGGGAGCCCTACGAGCAGTACTTC; D: TRBD1; size: .; V: TRBV6-5; J: TRBJ2-7
CDR3: CAISPGRDSGNTIYF; DNA: TGTGCCATCAGCCCCGGGAGAGACTCTGGAAACACCATATATTTT; D: .; size: .; V: TRBV10-3; J: TRBJ1-3
CDR3: CASSQETRYTDTQYF; DNA: TGCGCCAGCAGCCAAGAGACTAGATACACAGATACGCAGTATTTT; D: .; size: once; V: TRBV4-1; J: TRBJ2-3
CDR3: CASSSPGLAAHEQYF; DNA: TGTGCCAGCAGCAGCCCGGGACTAGCGGCCCACGAGCAGTACTTC; D: TRBD2; size: .; V: TRBV5-4; J: TRBJ2-7
CDR3: CASSPMAGYNEQFF; DNA: TGTGCCAGCAGTCCCATGGCAGGATACAATGAGCAGTTCTTC; D: .; size: .; V: TRBV25-1; J: TRBJ2-1
CDR3: CASSLVSGEQYF; DNA: TGTGCCAGCAGCTTAGTATCGGGGGAGCAGTACTTC; D: .; size: .; V: TRBV7-9; J: TRBJ2-7
CDR3: CASSRLAGDPTLQETQYF; DNA: TGTGCCAGCAGCAGACTAGCGGGGGACCCCACTTTACAAGAGACCCAGTACTTC; D: TRBD2; size: .; V: TRBV5-4; J: TRBJ2-5
CDR3: CASSLTGDGANVLTF; DNA: TGTGCCAGCAGCTTGACAGGAGACGGGGCCAACGTCCTGACTTTC; D: .; size: .; V: TRBV7-3; J: TRBJ2-6
CDR3: CTSSQEERELRETQYF; DNA: TGCACCAGCAGCCAAGAGGAGCGGGAGCTACGGGAGACCCAGTACTTC; D: .; size: once; V: TRBV1; J: TRBJ2-5
CDR3: CASSWTRDRTEAFF; DNA: TGTGCCAGCAGCTGGACCAGGGATCGGACTGAAGCTTTCTTT; D: .; size: .; V: TRBV5-5; J: TRBJ1-1
CDR3: CASSKNGLADSYNEQFF; DNA: TGTGCCAGTAGTAAAAACGGACTAGCGGACTCCTACAATGAGCAGTTCTTC; D: TRBD2; size: .; V: TRBV19; J: TRBJ2-1
CDR3: CASSHTLGTEYGYTF; DNA: TGTGCCAGCAGCCATACGCTCGGGACAGAATATGGCTACACCTTC; D: TRBD1; size: once; V: TRBV2; J: TRBJ1-2
CDR3: CAIQGNNQPQHF; DNA: TGTGCCATACAGGGGAACAATCAGCCCCAGCATTTT; D: TRBD1; size: .; V: TRBV6-5; J: TRBJ1-5
CDR3: CASSLPPETQYF; DNA: TGTGCCAGCAGCCTTCCCCCGGAGACCCAGTACTTC; D: .; size: .; V: TRBV2; J: TRBJ2-5
CDR3: CASSGVRGLAGSEQYF; DNA: TGTGCCAGCAGCGGAGTCAGGGGGCTAGCCGGGTCCGAGCAGTACTTC; D: TRBD1; size: .; V: TRBV5-8; J: TRBJ2-7
CDR3: CASGFSGHSGNTIYF; DNA: TGTGCTAGTGGTTTTTCGGGACACTCTGGAAACACCATATATTTT; D: .; size: once; V: TRBV12-5; J: TRBJ1-3
CDR3: CASSQRGGVQLYGYTF; DNA: TGCGCCAGCAGCCAAAGGGGGGGGGTACAACTATATGGCTACACCTTC; D: .; size: .; V: TRBV4-1; J: TRBJ1-2
CDR3: CATGLAGAYEQYF; DNA: TGTGCCACGGGACTAGCGGGAGCCTACGAGCAGTACTTC; D: TRBD2; size: .; V: TRBV25-1; J: TRBJ2-7
CDR3: CASSTGQGYEQYF; DNA: TGTGCCAGCAGCACAGGACAGGGGTACGAGCAGTACTTC; D: TRBD1; size: .; V: TRBV27; J: TRBJ2-7
CDR3: CASSLLAGGQYEQYF; DNA: TGCGCCAGCAGCCTATTAGCGGGGGGCCAATACGAGCAGTACTTC; D: TRBD2; size: .; V: TRBV4-1; J: TRBJ2-7
CDR3: CASSQDLAGANVLTF; DNA: TGCGCCAGCAGCCAAGATCTTGCTGGGGCCAACGTCCTGACTTTC; D: .; size: .; V: TRBV4-1; J: TRBJ2-6
CDR3: CASSKPAGVSYNEQFF; DNA: TGTGCCAGCAGCAAACCAGCGGGAGTCTCCTACAATGAGCAGTTCTTC; D: TRBD2; size: .; V: TRBV2; J: TRBJ2-1
CDR3: CASSASFGQGQGEQFF; DNA: TGTGCCAGCAGTGCTTCCTTCGGACAGGGTCAAGGGGAGCAGTTCTTC; D: TRBD1; size: .; V: TRBV6-4; J: TRBJ2-1
CDR3: CASSHVPWQGSVNIQYF; DNA: TGTGCCAGCAGCCATGTCCCCTGGCAGGGGAGTGTGAACATTCAGTACTTC; D: .; size: .; V: TRBV3-1/TRBV3-2; J: TRBJ2-4
CDR3: CASSLLQVSYEQYF; DNA: TGTGCCAGCAGTTTATTACAGGTTAGCTACGAGCAGTACTTC; D: .; size: .; V: TRBV28; J: TRBJ2-7
CDR3: CATSDLSGYGNEQFF; DNA: TGTGCCACCAGTGATTTGTCCGGATACGGGAATGAGCAGTTCTTC; D: .; size: .; V: TRBV24-1; J: TRBJ2-1
CDR3: CASSRDRGEETQYF; DNA: TGTGCCAGCAGTAGGGACAGGGGAGAAGAGACCCAGTACTTC; D: TRBD1; size: .; V: TRBV27; J: TRBJ2-5
CDR3: CASRTSGSTTDTQYF; DNA: TGTGCCAGCAGGACTAGCGGGAGTACCACAGATACGCAGTATTTT; D: TRBD2; size: .; V: TRBV2; J: TRBJ2-3